These 7 T cell receptor beta chains came from one sample sequenced in a study of blood T cell repertoires in COVID-19. This table comes from immunoSEQ multiplex PCR, and its TCRdb copy is limited to in-frame clones, with some not included. Of around 170,000 clones in the sample, roughly 80% were seen once. Sequenced material: peripheral blood. These receptors all come from a man aged 18 to 30 with active or convalescent COVID-19.

The chain is built from TRBV5-6 and TRBJ1-2; D is uncertain. There are 13 residues in the CDR3. V was trimmed by 2 bases and J by 8 bases, leaving 13 bases between them. Germline values: CDR1 SGHDT, CDR2 YYEEEE. The CDR3 coding sequence is TGTGCCAGCAGCTTAGGGAGTGGACGCGGCTACACCTTC. Protein product: CASSLGSGRGYTF. Combining the CDR3 with reference TRBV5-6 and TRBJ1-2 gives the whole variable domain DAGVTQSPTHLIKTRGQQVTLRCSPKSGHDTVSWYQQALGQGPQFIFQYYEEEERQRGNFPDRFSGHQFPNYSSELNVNALLLGDSALYLCASSLGSGRGYTFGSGTRLTVV.

This clone showed up just once. The chain has TRBV6-5 and TRBJ1-4; TRBD1 might be the D (6 bases). The V end was cut by 4 bases, the J end by 6 bases, with 12 bases between. Germline CDR1 reads MNHEY; CDR2 reads SVGAGI. The CDR3 consists of 14 residues. CDR3 DNA: TGTGCCAGCAGTTCTGGGGGGGCTTATGAAAAACTGTTTTTT. Amino acids: CASSSGGAYEKLFF.

The chain carries TRBV9 and TRBJ2-1; TRBD1 matches 9 bases. The CDR3 length is 18 residues. The V gene end was trimmed by 4 bases and the J gene end by 1 base; junction bases not matched to a gene: 12. Germline V gene sequence: CDR1 SGDLS, CDR2 YYNGEE. Here the CDR3 DNA reads TGTGCCAGCAGCATGCACTCCACCGGGACAGGGTCCTACAATGAGCAGTTCTTC. Residues: CASSMHSTGTGSYNEQFF.

In its sample, this clone was seen once. The chain joins TRBV11-3 to TRBJ2-1, with 7 positions matching TRBD2. V was clipped by 5 bases and J by 2 bases; unmatched bases: 9. This CDR3 contains 16 residues. Germline CDR1 reads SGHNT; CDR2 reads YENEEA. The CDR3 spells CASSPVGAGAYNEQFF. The CDR3 DNA sequence: TGTGCCAGCAGCCCGGTCGGGGCGGGGGCCTACAATGAGCAGTTCTTC.

This chain joins TRBV13 and TRBJ1-1; 12 bases fit TRBD1. The CDR3 contains 18 residues. Per germline, CDR1 PRHDT and CDR2 FYEKMQ (reference sequence). Trimming cost V 5 bases and J 3 bases; bases outside gene matches: 13. In nucleotides, the CDR3 is TGTGCCAGCAGCCCCGGGGCCGGGACAGGGGGCAAGGACACTGAAGCTTTCTTT. As protein: CASSPGAGTGGKDTEAFF.

The chain combines TRBV28 with TRBJ1-2, with unresolved D. The germline V gene has CDR1 MDHEN and CDR2 SYDVKM. Trimming pared 3 bases from V and 2 bases from J, leaving 7 bases between. The CDR3 runs to 13 residues. This CDR3 is CASSFTGNYGYTF. Written as DNA, the CDR3 is TGTGCCAGCAGTTTCACGGGGAACTATGGCTACACCTTC.

The V gene is TRBV28, the J gene TRBJ1-4, with D possibly TRBD1 on 5 matching bases. CDR1 is MDHEN and CDR2 is SYDVKM in the germline V gene. Trimming left V 8 bases short and J 2 bases short, with 9 bases between. This CDR3 is built from 13 residues. The CDR3 region is CASAGPTNEKLFF. The CDR3 coding sequence is TGTGCCAGCGCGGGACCTACTAATGAAAAACTGTTTTTT.